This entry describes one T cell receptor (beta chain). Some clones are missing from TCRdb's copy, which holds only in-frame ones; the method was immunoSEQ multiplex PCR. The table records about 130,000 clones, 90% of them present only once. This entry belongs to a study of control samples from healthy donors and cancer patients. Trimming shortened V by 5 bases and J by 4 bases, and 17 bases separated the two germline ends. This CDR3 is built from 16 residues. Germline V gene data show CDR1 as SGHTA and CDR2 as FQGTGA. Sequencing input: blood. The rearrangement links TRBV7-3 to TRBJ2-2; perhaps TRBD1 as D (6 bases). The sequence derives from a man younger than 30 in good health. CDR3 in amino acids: CASSPKGTRVTGELFF. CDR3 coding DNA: TGTGCCAGCAGCCCCAAAGGGACACGGGTCACCGGGGAGCTGTTTTTT.